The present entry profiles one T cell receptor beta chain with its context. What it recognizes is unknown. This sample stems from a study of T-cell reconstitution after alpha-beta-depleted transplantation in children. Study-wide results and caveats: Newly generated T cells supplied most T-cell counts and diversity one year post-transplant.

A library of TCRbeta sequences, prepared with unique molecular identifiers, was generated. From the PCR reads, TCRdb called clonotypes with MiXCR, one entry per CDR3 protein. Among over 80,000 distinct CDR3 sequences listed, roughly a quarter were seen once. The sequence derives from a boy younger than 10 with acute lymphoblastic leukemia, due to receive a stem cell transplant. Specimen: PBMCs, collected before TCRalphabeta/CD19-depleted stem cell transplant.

CDR3 in amino acids: CASSLFKSKQFF. CDR3 DNA sequence: TGTGCCAGCAGCTTATTCAAATCAAAGCAGTTCTTC. The V gene is TRBV7-2, the J gene TRBJ2-1; no clear D gene. Germline CDR1 SGHTA, CDR2 FQGNSA. V dropped 2 bases and J dropped 11 bases, with 10 bases sitting between them. This CDR3 contains 12 residues.